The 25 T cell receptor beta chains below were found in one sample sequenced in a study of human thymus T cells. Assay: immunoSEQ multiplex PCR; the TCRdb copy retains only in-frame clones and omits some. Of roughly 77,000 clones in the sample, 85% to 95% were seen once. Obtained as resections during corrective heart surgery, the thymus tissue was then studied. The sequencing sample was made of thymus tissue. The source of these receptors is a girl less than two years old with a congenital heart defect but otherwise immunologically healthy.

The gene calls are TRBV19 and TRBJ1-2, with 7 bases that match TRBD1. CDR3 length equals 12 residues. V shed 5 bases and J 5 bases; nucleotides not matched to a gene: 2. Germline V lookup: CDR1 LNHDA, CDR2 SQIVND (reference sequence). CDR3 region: CASSCRGYGYTF. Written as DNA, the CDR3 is TGTGCCAGTAGTTGCAGGGGGTATGGCTACACCTTC.

Written as DNA, the CDR3 is TGCGCCAGCAGCCGCGGGTCTGGGGCCAACGTCCTGACTTTC. Its translation: CASSRGSGANVLTF. The chain is built from TRBV10-2 and TRBJ2-6; D is perhaps TRBD2 (5 bases). Germline CDR1 WSHSY, CDR2 SAAADI. Trimming stripped 6 bases from V and 1 base from J, with 7 bases between. This CDR3 is built from 14 residues.

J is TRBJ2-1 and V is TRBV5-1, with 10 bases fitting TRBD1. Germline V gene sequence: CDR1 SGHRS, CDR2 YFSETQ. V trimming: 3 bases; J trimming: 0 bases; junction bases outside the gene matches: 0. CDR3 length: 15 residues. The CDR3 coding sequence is TGCGCCAGCAGCTGGACAGGGGGCTCCTACAATGAGCAGTTCTTC. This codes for CASSWTGGSYNEQFF.

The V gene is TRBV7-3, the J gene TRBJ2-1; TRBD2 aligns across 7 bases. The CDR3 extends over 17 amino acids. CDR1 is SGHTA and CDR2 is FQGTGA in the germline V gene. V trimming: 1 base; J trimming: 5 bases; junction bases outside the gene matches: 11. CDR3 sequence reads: CASSLSREAGSNNEQFF. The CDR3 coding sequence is TGTGCCAGCAGCTTAAGTCGAGAAGCGGGATCGAACAATGAGCAGTTCTTC.

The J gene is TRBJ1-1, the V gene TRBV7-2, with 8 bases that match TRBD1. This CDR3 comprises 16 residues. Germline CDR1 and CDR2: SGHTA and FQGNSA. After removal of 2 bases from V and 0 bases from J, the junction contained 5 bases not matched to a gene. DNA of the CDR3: TGTGCCAGCAGCTTATGGGACAGGCCTATGAACACTGAAGCTTTCTTT. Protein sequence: CASSLWDRPMNTEAFF.

The CDR3 sequence is CASSQDLWGGAKNIQYF. CDR3 DNA: TGTGCCAGCAGCCAAGATCTATGGGGGGGAGCCAAAAACATTCAGTACTTC. The V gene is TRBV4-2, the J gene TRBJ2-4; 7 positions match TRBD2. Germline V gene data show CDR1 as LGHNA and CDR2 as YNFKEQ. There are 17 residues in the CDR3. V lost 0 bases to trimming and J lost 0 bases; unmatched junction nucleotides: 5.

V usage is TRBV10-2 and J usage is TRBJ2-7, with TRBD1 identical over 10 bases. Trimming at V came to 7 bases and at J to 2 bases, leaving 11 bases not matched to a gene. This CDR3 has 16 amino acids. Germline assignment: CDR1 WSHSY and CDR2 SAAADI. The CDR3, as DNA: TGCGCCAGCACCCTCGGGACAGGGGTCAGACCCTACGAGCAGTACTTC. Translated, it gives CASTLGTGVRPYEQYF.

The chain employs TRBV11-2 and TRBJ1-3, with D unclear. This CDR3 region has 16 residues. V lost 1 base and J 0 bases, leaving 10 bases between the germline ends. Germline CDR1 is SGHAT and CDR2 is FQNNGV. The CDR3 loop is CASSLVGPRSGNTIYF. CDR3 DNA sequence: TGTGCCAGCAGCTTAGTCGGACCGCGCTCTGGAAACACCATATATTTT.

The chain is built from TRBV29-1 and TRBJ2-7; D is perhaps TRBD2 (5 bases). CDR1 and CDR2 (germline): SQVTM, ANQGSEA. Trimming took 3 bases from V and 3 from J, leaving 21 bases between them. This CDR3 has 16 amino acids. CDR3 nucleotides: TGCAGCGTTGATTCCCCCGGGTTAAGAGGGAACTACGAGCAGTACTTC. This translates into CSVDSPGLRGNYEQYF.

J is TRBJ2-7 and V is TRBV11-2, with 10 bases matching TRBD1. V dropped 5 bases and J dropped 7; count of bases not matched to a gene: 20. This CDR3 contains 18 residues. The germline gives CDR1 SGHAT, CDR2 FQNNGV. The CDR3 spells CASSLRQGAPHQGREQYF. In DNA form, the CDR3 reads TGTGCCAGCAGCCTGCGACAGGGGGCTCCTCACCAGGGGAGGGAGCAGTACTTC.

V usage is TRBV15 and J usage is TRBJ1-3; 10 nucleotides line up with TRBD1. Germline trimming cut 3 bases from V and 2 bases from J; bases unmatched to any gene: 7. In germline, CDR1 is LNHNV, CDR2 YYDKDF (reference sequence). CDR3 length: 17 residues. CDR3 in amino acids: CATSSPGTGVPGNTIYF. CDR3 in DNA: TGTGCCACCAGCAGTCCCGGGACAGGGGTGCCTGGAAACACCATATATTTT.

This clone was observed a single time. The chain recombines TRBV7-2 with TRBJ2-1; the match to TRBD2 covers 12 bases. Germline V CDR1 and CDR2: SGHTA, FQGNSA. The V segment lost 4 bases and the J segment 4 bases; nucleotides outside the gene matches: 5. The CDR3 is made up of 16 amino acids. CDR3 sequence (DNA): TGTGCCAGCAGCTCCGGGACTAGCGGGTTTTACAATGAGCAGTTCTTC. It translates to CASSSGTSGFYNEQFF.

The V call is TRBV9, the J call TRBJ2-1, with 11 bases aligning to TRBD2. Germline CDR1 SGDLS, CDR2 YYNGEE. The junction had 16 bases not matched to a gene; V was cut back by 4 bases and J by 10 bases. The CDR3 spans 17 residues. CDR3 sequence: CASSPRYLAGGPGEQFF. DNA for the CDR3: TGTGCCAGCAGCCCACGATACTTAGCGGGAGGGCCTGGGGAGCAGTTCTTC. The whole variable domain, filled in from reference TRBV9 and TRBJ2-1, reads DSGVTQTPKHLITATGQRVTLRCSPRSGDLSVYWYQQSLDQGLQFLIQYYNGEERAKGNILERFSAQQFPDLHSELNLSSLELGDSALYFCASSPRYLAGGPGEQFFGPGTRLTVL.

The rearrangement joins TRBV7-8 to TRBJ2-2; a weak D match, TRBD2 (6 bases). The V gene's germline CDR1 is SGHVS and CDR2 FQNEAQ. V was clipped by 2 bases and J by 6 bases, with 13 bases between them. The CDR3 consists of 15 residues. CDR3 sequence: CASSLPRERAGELFF. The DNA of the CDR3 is TGTGCCAGCAGCTTACCCCGGGAGAGGGCCGGGGAGCTGTTTTTT.

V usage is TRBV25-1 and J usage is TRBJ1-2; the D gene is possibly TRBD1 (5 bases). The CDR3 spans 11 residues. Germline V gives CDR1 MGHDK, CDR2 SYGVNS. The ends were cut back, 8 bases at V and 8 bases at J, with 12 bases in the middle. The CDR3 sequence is CASGTGYGYTF. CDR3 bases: TGTGCCAGCGGTACAGGATACGGCTACACCTTC.

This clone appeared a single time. DNA for the CDR3: TGTGCCAGCAGCTTAGTAAGCGGGAGTGCCTACGAGCAGTACTTC. This sequence encodes CASSLVSGSAYEQYF. The chain combines TRBV5-4 with TRBJ2-7, with 8 bases fitting TRBD2. V dropped 2 bases and J dropped 2; count of bases not matched to a gene: 6. There are 15 residues in the CDR3. Looked up from germline, CDR1 is SGHNT and CDR2 is YYREEE (reference sequence). Drawing the rest from reference TRBV5-4 and TRBJ2-7, the complete variable domain is ETGVTQSPTHLIKTRGQQVTLRCSSQSGHNTVSWYQQALGQGPQFIFQYYREEENGRGNFPPRFSGLQFPNYSSELNVNALELDDSALYLCASSLVSGSAYEQYFGPGTRLTVT.

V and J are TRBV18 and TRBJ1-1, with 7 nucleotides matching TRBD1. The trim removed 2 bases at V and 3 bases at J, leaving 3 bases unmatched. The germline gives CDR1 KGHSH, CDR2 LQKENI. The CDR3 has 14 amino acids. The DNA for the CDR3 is TGTGCCAGCTCACCAAGGACAGGTGACACTGAAGCTTTCTTT. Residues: CASSPRTGDTEAFF.

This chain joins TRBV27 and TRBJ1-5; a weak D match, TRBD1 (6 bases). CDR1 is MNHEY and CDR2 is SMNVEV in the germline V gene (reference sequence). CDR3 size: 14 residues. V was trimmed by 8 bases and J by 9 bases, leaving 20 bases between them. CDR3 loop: CASVTTSGGRPQHF. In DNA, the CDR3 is TGTGCCAGCGTTACCACCTCCGGGGGGCGGCCCCAGCATTTT.

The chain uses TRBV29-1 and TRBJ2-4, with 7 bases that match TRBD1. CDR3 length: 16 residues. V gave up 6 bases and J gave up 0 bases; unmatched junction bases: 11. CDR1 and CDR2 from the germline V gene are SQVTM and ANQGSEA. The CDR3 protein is CSVFQDRALAKNIQYF. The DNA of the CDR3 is TGCAGCGTCTTCCAAGACAGGGCCCTAGCCAAAAACATTCAGTACTTC. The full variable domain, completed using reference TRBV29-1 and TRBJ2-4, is SAVISQKPSRDICQRGTSLTIQCQVDSQVTMMFWYRQQPGQSLTLIATANQGSEATYESGFVIDKFPISRPNLTFSTLTVSNMSPEDSSIYLCSVFQDRALAKNIQYFGAGTRLSVL.

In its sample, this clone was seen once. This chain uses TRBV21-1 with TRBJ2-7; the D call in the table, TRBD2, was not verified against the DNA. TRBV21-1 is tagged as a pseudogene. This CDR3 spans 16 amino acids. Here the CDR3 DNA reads TGTGCCAGCAGCAAAGCGCTTGGCGGGAGGGCCTCCCAGCAGTACTTC. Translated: CASSKALGGRASQQYF.

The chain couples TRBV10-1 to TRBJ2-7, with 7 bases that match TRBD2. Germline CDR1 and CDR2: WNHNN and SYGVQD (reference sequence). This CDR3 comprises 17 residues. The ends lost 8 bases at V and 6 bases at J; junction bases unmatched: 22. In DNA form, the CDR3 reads TGCGCCAGCCGTTGTGCGGGAGCCTCTCTCAAACGGCCCGAGCAGTACTTC. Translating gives CASRCAGASLKRPEQYF.

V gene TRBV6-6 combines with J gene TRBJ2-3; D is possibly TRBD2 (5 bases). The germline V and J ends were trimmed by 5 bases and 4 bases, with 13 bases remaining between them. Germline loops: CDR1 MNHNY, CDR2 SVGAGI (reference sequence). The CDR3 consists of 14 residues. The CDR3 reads CASSLGVSADTQYF. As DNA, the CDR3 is TGTGCCAGCAGTCTGGGAGTTTCCGCAGATACGCAGTATTTT.

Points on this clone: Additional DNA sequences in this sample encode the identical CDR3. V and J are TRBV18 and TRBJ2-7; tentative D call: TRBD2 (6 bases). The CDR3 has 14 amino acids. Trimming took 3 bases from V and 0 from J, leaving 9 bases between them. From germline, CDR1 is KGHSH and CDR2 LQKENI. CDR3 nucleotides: TGTGCCAGCTCACCCCCCGGGGGCTCCTACGAGCAGTACTTC. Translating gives CASSPPGGSYEQYF.

The CDR3, as DNA: TGTGCCAGCTCGCCGGGACAGGGGTCAGGAACCTACGAGCAGTACTTC. This codes for CASSPGQGSGTYEQYF. The chain couples TRBV18 to TRBJ2-7; 10 bases are shared with TRBD1. The length of the CDR3 is 16 residues. Unmatched junction bases numbered 10, after V lost 6 bases and J lost 2 bases. Per germline, CDR1 KGHSH and CDR2 LQKENI.

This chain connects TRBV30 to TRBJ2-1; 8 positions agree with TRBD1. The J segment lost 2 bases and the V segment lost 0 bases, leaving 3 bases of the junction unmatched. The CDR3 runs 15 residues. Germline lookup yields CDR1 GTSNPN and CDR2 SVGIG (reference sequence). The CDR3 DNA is TGTGCCTGGAGTGTTCCGGGACAGGCCTACAATGAGCAGTTCTTC. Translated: CAWSVPGQAYNEQFF.